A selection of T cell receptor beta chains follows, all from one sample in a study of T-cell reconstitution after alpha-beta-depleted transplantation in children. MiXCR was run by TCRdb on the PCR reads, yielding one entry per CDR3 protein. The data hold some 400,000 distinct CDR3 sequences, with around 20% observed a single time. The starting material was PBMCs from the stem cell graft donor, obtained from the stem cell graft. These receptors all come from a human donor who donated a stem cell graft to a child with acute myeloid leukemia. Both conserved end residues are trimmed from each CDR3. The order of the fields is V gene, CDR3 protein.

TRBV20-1,SASGGAVAKNIQY
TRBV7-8,ASSLAYLGRVGETQY
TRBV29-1,SVVVGQEQPQH
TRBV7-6,ASSRILSGANVLT
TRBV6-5,ASSSSGNSYEQY
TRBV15,ATSRGVTGNSSPLH
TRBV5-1,ASSLGTGTSNTGELF
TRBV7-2,ASSPQATRYADTQY
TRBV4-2,ASSLAGGTVGTDTQY
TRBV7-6,ASSPTSGGHGDTQY
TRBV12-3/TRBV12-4,ASSSLLNTGELF
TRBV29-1,SVGGTDSGDYEQY
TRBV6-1,ASSEGGTSVQH
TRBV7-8,ASSSYREGSYEQY
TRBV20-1,SAGVDTQY
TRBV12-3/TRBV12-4,ASSGQTYNSPLH
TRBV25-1,ASSDPRLAEGDEQF
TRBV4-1,ASREETENYYEQY
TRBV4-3,ASSQDVGETQY
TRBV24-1,ATHLRTSGRAYEQY
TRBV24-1,ATSDLRIPGLATYEQY